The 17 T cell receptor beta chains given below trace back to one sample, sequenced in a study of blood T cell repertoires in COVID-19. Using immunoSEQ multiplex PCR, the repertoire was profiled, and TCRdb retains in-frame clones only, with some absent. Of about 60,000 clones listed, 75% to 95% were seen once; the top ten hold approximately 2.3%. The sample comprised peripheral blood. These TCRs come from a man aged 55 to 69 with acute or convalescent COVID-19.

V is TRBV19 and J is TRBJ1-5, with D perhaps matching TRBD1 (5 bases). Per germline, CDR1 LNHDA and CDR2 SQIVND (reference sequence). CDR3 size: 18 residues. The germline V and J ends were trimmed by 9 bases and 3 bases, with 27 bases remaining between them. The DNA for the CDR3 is TGTGCCAGCCAACGGACGGGACTTCAGGCTCGGCTCAATCAGCCCCAGCATTTT. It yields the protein CASQRTGLQARLNQPQHF.

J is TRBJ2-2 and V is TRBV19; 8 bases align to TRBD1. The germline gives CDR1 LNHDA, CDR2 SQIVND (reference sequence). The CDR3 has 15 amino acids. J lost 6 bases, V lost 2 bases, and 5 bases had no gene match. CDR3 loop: CASSILGQGSGELFF. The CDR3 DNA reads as TGTGCCAGTAGTATATTAGGACAGGGCTCCGGGGAGCTGTTTTTT.

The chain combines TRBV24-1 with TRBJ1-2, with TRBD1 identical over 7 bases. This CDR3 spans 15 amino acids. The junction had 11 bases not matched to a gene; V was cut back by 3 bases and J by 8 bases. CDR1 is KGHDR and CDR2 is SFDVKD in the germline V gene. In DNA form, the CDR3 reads TGTGCCACCAGTGATGGCCGGGACAGTGGCCGGGGCTACACCTTC. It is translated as CATSDGRDSGRGYTF.

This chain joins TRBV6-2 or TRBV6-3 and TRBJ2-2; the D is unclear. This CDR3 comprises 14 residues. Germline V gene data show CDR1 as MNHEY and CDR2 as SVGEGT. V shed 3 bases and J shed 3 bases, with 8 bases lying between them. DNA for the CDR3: TGTGCCAGCAGTTATGAAAGAGACACCGGGGAGCTGTTTTTT. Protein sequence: CASSYERDTGELFF.

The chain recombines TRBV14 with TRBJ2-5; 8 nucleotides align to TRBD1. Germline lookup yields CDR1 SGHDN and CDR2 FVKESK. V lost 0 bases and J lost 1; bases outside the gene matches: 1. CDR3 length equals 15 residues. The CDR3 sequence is CASSQDTGGQETQYF. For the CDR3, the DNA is TGTGCCAGCAGCCAAGACACAGGGGGCCAAGAGACCCAGTACTTC.

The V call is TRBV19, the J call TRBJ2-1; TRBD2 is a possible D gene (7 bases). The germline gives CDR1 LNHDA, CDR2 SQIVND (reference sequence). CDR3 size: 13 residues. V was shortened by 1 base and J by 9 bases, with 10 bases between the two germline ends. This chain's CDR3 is CASSIVGGVEQFF. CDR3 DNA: TGTGCCAGTAGTATAGTAGGGGGGGTTGAGCAGTTCTTC.

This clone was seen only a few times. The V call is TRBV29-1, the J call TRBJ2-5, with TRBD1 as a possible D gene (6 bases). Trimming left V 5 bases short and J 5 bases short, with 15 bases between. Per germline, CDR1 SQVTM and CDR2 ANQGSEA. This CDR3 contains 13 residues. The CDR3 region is CSVTQGSRETQYF. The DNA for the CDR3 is TGCAGCGTTACCCAGGGGAGTAGGGAGACCCAGTACTTC.

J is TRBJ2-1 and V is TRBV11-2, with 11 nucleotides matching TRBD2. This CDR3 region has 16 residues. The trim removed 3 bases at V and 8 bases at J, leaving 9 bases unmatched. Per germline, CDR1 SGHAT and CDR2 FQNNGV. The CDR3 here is CASSLDIAGGSDEQFF. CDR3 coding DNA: TGTGCCAGCAGCTTGGACATAGCGGGAGGGTCCGATGAGCAGTTCTTC. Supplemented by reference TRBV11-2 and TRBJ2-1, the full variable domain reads EAGVAQSPRYKIIEKRQSVAFWCNPISGHATLYWYQQILGQGPKLLIQFQNNGVVDDSQLPKDRFSAERLKGVDSTLKIQPAKLEDSAVYLCASSLDIAGGSDEQFFGPGTRLTVL.

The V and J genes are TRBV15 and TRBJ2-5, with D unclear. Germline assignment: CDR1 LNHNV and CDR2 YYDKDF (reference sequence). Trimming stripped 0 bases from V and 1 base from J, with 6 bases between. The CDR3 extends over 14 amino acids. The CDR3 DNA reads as TGTGCCACCAGCAGAGACGACTTCCAAGAGACCCAGTACTTC. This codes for CATSRDDFQETQYF.

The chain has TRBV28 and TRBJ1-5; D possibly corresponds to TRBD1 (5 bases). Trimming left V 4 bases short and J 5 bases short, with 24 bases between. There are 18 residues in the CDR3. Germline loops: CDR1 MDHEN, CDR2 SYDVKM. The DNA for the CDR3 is TGTGCCAGCAGTTCCTCTCGAATCGGGACGGAGGGCCATCAGCCCCAGCATTTT. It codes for CASSSSRIGTEGHQPQHF.

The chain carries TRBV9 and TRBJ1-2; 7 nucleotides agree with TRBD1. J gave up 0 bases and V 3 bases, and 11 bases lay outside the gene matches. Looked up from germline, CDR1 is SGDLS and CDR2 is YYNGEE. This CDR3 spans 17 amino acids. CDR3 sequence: CASSAGGTVLPNYGYTF. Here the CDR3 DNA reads TGTGCCAGCAGCGCGGGGGGGACAGTTCTCCCTAACTATGGCTACACCTTC.

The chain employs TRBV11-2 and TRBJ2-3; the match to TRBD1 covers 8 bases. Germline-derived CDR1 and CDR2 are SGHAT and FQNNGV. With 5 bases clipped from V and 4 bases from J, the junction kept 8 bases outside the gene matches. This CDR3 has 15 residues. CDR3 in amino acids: CASSSTGGWSDTQYF. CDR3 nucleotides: TGTGCCAGCAGCAGTACAGGGGGATGGTCAGATACGCAGTATTTT.

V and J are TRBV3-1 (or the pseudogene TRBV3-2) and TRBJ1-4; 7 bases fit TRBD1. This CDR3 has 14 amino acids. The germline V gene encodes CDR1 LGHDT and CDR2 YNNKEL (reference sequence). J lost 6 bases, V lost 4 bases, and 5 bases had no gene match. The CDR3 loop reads CASSPGGLYEKLFF. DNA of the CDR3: TGTGCCAGCAGCCCAGGGGGGTTATATGAAAAACTGTTTTTT.

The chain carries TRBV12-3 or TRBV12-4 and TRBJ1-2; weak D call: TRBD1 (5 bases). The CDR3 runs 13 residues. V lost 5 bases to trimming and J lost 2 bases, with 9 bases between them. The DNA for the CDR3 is TGTGCCAGCAGTGTGGACAAGAACTATGGCTACACCTTC. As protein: CASSVDKNYGYTF.

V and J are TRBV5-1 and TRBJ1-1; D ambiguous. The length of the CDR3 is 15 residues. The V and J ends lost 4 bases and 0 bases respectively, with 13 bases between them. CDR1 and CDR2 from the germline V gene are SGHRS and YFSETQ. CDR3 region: CASSPEALLNTEAFF. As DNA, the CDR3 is TGCGCCAGCAGCCCGGAGGCTTTGCTGAACACTGAAGCTTTCTTT.

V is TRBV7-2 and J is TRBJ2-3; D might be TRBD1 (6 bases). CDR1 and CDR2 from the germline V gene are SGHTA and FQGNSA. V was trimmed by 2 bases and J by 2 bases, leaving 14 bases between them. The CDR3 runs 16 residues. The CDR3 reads CASSLMGPGVTDTQYF. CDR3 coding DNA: TGTGCCAGCAGCTTAATGGGCCCAGGGGTCACAGATACGCAGTATTTT. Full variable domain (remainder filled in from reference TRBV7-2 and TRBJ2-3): GAGVSQSPSNKVTEKGKDVELRCDPISGHTALYWYRQSLGQGLEFLIYFQGNSAPDKSGLPSDRFSAERTGGSVSTLTIQRTQQEDSAVYLCASSLMGPGVTDTQYFGPGTRLTVL.

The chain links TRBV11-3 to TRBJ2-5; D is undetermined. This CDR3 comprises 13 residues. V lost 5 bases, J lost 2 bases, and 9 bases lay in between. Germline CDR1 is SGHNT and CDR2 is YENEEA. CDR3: CASSRTEQETQYF. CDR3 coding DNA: TGTGCCAGCAGCCGTACAGAACAAGAGACCCAGTACTTC. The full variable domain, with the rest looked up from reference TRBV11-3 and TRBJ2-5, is EAGVVQSPRYKIIEKKQPVAFWCNPISGHNTLYWYLQNLGQGPELLIRYENEEAVDDSQLPKDRFSAERLKGVDSTLKIQPAELGDSAVYLCASSRTEQETQYFGPGTRLLVL.